This entry lists 21 T cell receptor beta chains sequenced from one sample in a study of blood T cell repertoires in COVID-19. Assay used: immunoSEQ multiplex PCR; TCRdb lists only in-frame clones, some missing. The table has about 140,000 clones, 87% seen once; the top ten hold approximately 4%. The source material was peripheral blood. The receptors derive from a woman aged 40-49 years with acute or convalescent COVID-19.

This rearrangement joins TRBV27 to TRBJ2-1; 13 nucleotides match TRBD2. Per germline, CDR1 MNHEY and CDR2 SMNVEV (reference sequence). The CDR3 totals 15 residues. V gave up 5 bases and J gave up 7 bases; unmatched junction bases: 5. CDR3 bases: TGTGCCAGCAGTCCCACTAGCGGGAGGGCTAATGAGCAGTTCTTC. Residues: CASSPTSGRANEQFF.

In DNA, the CDR3 is TGTGCCAGCAGTCTTACAGGGGAGGAGGGCTACACCTTC. It encodes CASSLTGEEGYTF. This chain connects TRBV2 to TRBJ1-2; 7 nucleotides line up with TRBD1. The CDR3 totals 13 residues. V gave up 5 bases and J gave up 8 bases; unmatched junction bases: 8. Per the germline V gene, CDR1 is SNHLY and CDR2 is FYNNEI.

V and J are TRBV29-1 and TRBJ1-1; 8 bases match TRBD1. Germline V gene sequence: CDR1 SQVTM, CDR2 ANQGSEA. The J segment lost 5 bases and the V segment lost 3 bases, leaving 5 bases of the junction unmatched. The CDR3 is 13 amino acids. CDR3 bases: TGCAGCGTTGAGGACAGGGAAGGGACTGAAGCTTTCTTT. Encoded protein: CSVEDREGTEAFF.

The V gene is TRBV10-3, the J gene TRBJ1-4, with 11 bases that match TRBD1. Unmatched junction bases numbered 7, after V lost 8 bases and J lost 8 bases. Germline V gene lookup returns CDR1 ENHRY and CDR2 SYGVKD. The CDR3 is 14 residues long. The CDR3 region is CAIGRTGGREKLFF. CDR3 DNA: TGTGCCATCGGACGGACAGGGGGCCGGGAAAAACTGTTTTTT.

The chain recombines TRBV2 with TRBJ1-2; perhaps TRBD1 as D (5 bases). This CDR3 region has 13 residues. Germline CDR1 SNHLY, CDR2 FYNNEI. V was pared by 2 bases and J by 7 bases, with 11 bases between. The DNA for the CDR3 is TGTGCCAGCAGTGAACGGGCCAGGGCTGGCTACACCTTC. This translates into CASSERARAGYTF.

V usage is TRBV19 and J usage is TRBJ2-5, with a possible D match to TRBD1 (5 bases). The germline V gene has CDR1 LNHDA and CDR2 SQIVND (reference sequence). The CDR3 is 13 residues long. The V gene lost 3 bases and the J gene lost 4 bases, with 9 bases spanning the gap. CDR3 in DNA: TGTGCCAGTAGTATTAGCAGGGCAGAGACCCAGTACTTC. Its protein is CASSISRAETQYF.

V is TRBV14 and J is TRBJ2-7; TRBD1 agrees at 9 bases. V lost 5 bases to trimming and J lost 7 bases; unmatched junction nucleotides: 3. Germline CDR1 reads SGHDN; CDR2 reads FVKESK. CDR3 length equals 12 residues. The CDR3 region is CASSVDRGEQYF. CDR3 bases: TGTGCCAGCAGCGTGGACAGGGGAGAGCAGTACTTC.

V and J are TRBV6-4 and TRBJ2-1; possibly TRBD2 for D (6 bases). V was trimmed by 5 bases and J by 3 bases, leaving 8 bases between them. The CDR3 totals 13 residues. Per germline, CDR1 MRHNA and CDR2 SNTAGT. The CDR3 bases are TGTGCCAGCAGTTTGGACTACTACAATGAGCAGTTCTTC. Amino acid sequence: CASSLDYYNEQFF.

With regard to this clone: An end of the junction differs from the germline gene, which may be a read error. The chain couples TRBV7-7 to TRBJ2-1; 9 bases match TRBD2. Germline V gene lookup returns CDR1 SSHAT and CDR2 FNYEAQ (reference sequence). This CDR3 region has 16 residues. CDR3 residues: CASSVNSGSKYNEQFF. CDR3 sequence (DNA): TGTGCTAGCAGCGTAAATAGCGGGAGTAAGTACAATGAGCAGTTCTTC. The complete variable domain, with remaining parts taken from reference TRBV7-7 and TRBJ2-1, reads GAGVSQSPRYKVTKRGQDVTLRCDPISSHATLYWYQQALGQGPEFLTYFNYEAQPDKSGLPSDRFSAERPEGSISTLTIQRTEQRDSAMYRCASSVNSGSKYNEQFFGPGTRLTVL.

The chain combines TRBV30 with TRBJ1-2; D not certain. In germline, CDR1 is GTSNPN, CDR2 SVGIG (reference sequence). V was shortened by 4 bases and J by 4 bases, with 10 bases between the two germline ends. The CDR3 has 12 residues. CDR3 coding DNA: TGTGCCTGGACAAGAGGCGTCTATGGCTACACCTTC. Translation gives CAWTRGVYGYTF. Using reference TRBV30 and TRBJ1-2 for the parts outside the CDR3, the full variable domain is SQTIHQWPATLVQPVGSPLSLECTVEGTSNPNLYWYRQAAGRGLQLLFYSVGIGQISSEVPQNLSASRPQDRQFILSSKKLLLSDSGFYLCAWTRGVYGYTFGSGTRLTVV.

This sequence joins TRBV9 and TRBJ2-7; maybe TRBD1 (5 bases). Germline CDR1 is SGDLS and CDR2 is YYNGEE. Trimming left V 4 bases short and J 0 bases short, with 8 bases between. The CDR3 is made up of 13 amino acids. The CDR3 here is CASSSDSSYEQYF. The CDR3 DNA reads as TGTGCCAGCAGCTCCGACAGCTCCTACGAGCAGTACTTC.

For the CDR3, the DNA is TGTGCCAGCAGCTACGACAGGGGGCGGGTCAATGAGCAGTTCTTC. As protein: CASSYDRGRVNEQFF. The chain uses TRBV7-2 and TRBJ2-1; 10 bases agree with TRBD1. The CDR3 covers 15 residues. V dropped 4 bases and J dropped 6; count of bases not matched to a gene: 6. Germline lookup yields CDR1 SGHTA and CDR2 FQGNSA.

This clone was seen only once. The rearrangement uses TRBV7-2 and TRBJ2-7, with 7 bases lining up with TRBD2. Germline V gene data show CDR1 as SGHTA and CDR2 as FQGNSA. The CDR3 loop spans 15 amino acids. V shed 5 bases and J 4 bases; nucleotides not matched to a gene: 11. As DNA, the CDR3 is TGTGCCAGCAGCCGTCGTTCAGGCGGGGGATACGAGCAGTACTTC. Its translation is CASSRRSGGGYEQYF.

The genes are TRBV29-1 and TRBJ1-2; no firm D call. V lost 6 bases to trimming and J lost 2 bases, with 10 bases between them. CDR1 SQVTM and CDR2 ANQGSEA come from the germline V gene. This CDR3 comprises 12 residues. This CDR3 reads CSVAGSNYGYTF. For the CDR3, the DNA is TGCAGCGTAGCCGGGTCGAACTATGGCTACACCTTC.

This chain uses TRBV7-2 with TRBJ1-2; a possible D gene is TRBD1 (5 bases). There are 13 residues in the CDR3. Germline-derived CDR1 and CDR2 are SGHTA and FQGNSA. V was trimmed by 2 bases and J by 3 bases, leaving 7 bases between them. DNA of the CDR3: TGTGCCAGCAGCTTACAAGGGGACTATGGCTACACCTTC. It translates to CASSLQGDYGYTF.

The chain employs TRBV7-9 and TRBJ2-7, with a weak D call TRBD1 (6 bases). The V gene lost 5 bases and the J gene lost 2 bases, with 10 bases spanning the gap. CDR3 size: 13 residues. Germline-derived CDR1 and CDR2 are SEHNR and FQNEAQ (reference sequence). The CDR3, as DNA: TGTGCCAGCAGCGCAGACAGGACCTACGAGCAGTACTTC. Its translation: CASSADRTYEQYF.

This clone was observed a single time. The chain couples TRBV27 to TRBJ1-1, with D maybe TRBD1 (5 bases). The CDR3 spans 13 residues. CDR1 and CDR2 (germline): MNHEY, SMNVEV (reference sequence). V lost 6 bases and J 5 bases, leaving 13 bases between the germline ends. CDR3 sequence reads: CASSWRGPTEAFF. The CDR3 DNA reads as TGTGCCAGCAGCTGGAGGGGCCCGACTGAAGCTTTCTTT.

This clone appeared a single time. The same CDR3 is also encoded by other DNA sequences in this sample. The DNA of the CDR3 is TGTGCCAGCAGTTCCTCGACAGGGGGCCCCTACGAGCAGTACTTC. Protein sequence: CASSSSTGGPYEQYF. The V gene is TRBV27, the J gene TRBJ2-7; TRBD1 agrees at 10 bases. The CDR3 sequence is 15 residues long. V shed 4 bases, J shed 2 bases, and the junction held 5 bases outside the gene matches. Germline-derived CDR1 and CDR2 are MNHEY and SMNVEV (reference sequence).

CDR3 sequence reads: CASSLLSGLEAFF. In nucleotides, the CDR3 is TGTGCCAGCAGCTTATTGTCAGGCCTTGAAGCTTTCTTT. V usage is TRBV7-9 and J usage is TRBJ1-1; the D is unclear. With 2 bases removed from V and 7 bases from J, the gap between germline ends came to 11 bases. The CDR3 spans 13 residues. Germline V CDR1 and CDR2: SEHNR, FQNEAQ (reference sequence).

The V call is TRBV7-3, the J call TRBJ2-2, with TRBD2 as a possible D gene (6 bases). This CDR3 has 15 residues. Germline loops: CDR1 SGHTA, CDR2 FQGTGA. The V gene lost 5 bases and the J gene lost 5 bases, with 15 bases spanning the gap. The CDR3 reads CASSPNPGGTGELFF. The CDR3 nucleotides read TGTGCCAGCAGCCCCAACCCCGGAGGGACCGGGGAGCTGTTTTTT.

The chain links TRBV7-9 to TRBJ1-4, with D perhaps matching TRBD1 (6 bases). Germline V CDR1 and CDR2: SEHNR, FQNEAQ (reference sequence). Trimming pared 4 bases from V and 6 bases from J, leaving 15 bases between. This CDR3 has 15 amino acids. Here the CDR3 reads CASSSQGGRDEKLFF. The CDR3 nucleotides read TGTGCCAGCAGCTCTCAAGGGGGGAGGGATGAAAAACTGTTTTTT.